Each of the 9 T cell receptor beta chains below was sequenced from the same sample in a study of cytomegalovirus exposure and HLA in healthy donors. Using immunoSEQ multiplex PCR, the repertoire was profiled, and TCRdb retains in-frame clones only, with some absent. Here the sample spans some 69,000 clones, 94% being singletons. The specimen sequenced was PBMCs. All receptors come from a man younger than 35 in good health and CMV-seropositive.

This clone appeared a single time. The chain carries TRBV19 and TRBJ1-5; perhaps TRBD1 as D (6 bases). CDR3 length equals 14 residues. Trimming cost V 5 bases and J 2 bases, with 10 bases left between them. Germline CDR1 and CDR2: LNHDA and SQIVND (reference sequence). The CDR3 bases are TGTGCCAGTAGTTCGTGGACAGGCAATCAGCCCCAGCATTTT. It codes for CASSSWTGNQPQHF.

The rearrangement uses TRBV10-3 and TRBJ1-1; the match to TRBD1 covers 9 bases. The germline CDR1 and CDR2 sequences are ENHRY and SYGVKD. V lost 2 bases, J lost 0 bases, and 4 bases stayed unmatched. The CDR3 is 16 amino acids. CDR3 protein: CAISEGQGFLNTEAFF. For the CDR3, the DNA is TGTGCCATCAGTGAGGGACAGGGGTTCCTGAACACTGAAGCTTTCTTT.

V gene TRBV27 combines with J gene TRBJ1-5, with D tentatively TRBD1 (6 bases). The CDR3 spans 14 residues. Germline CDR1 MNHEY, CDR2 SMNVEV (reference sequence). V gave up 8 bases and J gave up 4 bases, with 15 bases separating them. The CDR3 sequence: CASSLAGENQPQHF. In DNA, the CDR3 is TGTGCCAGCTCCTTAGCAGGGGAGAATCAGCCCCAGCATTTT.

The rearrangement uses TRBV11-3 and TRBJ2-7; D unclear. Per the germline V gene, CDR1 is SGHNT and CDR2 is YENEEA. V shed 0 bases and J shed 7 bases, with 7 bases lying between them. The CDR3 is 12 amino acids. CDR3 loop: CASSLDRSEQYF. CDR3 nucleotides: TGTGCCAGCAGCTTAGACAGGTCAGAGCAGTACTTC.

The chain links TRBV9 to TRBJ2-3, with TRBD2 matching over 9 bases. Trimming removed 4 bases from V and 2 bases from J; junction bases left unmatched: 5. CDR3 length: 15 residues. Germline loops: CDR1 SGDLS, CDR2 YYNGEE. CDR3 coding DNA: TGTGCCAGCAGCACGACTAGCGGTGACACAGATACGCAGTATTTT. Its translation is CASSTTSGDTDTQYF.

V gene TRBV27 combines with J gene TRBJ2-1; D may be TRBD1 (5 bases). This CDR3 is 11 amino acids long. Germline V gene data show CDR1 as MNHEY and CDR2 as SMNVEV (reference sequence). V was cut by 8 bases and J by 6 bases, with 8 bases left in between. This CDR3 is CASGQGNEQFF. The CDR3 DNA is TGTGCCAGCGGCCAGGGCAATGAGCAGTTCTTC.

The chain combines TRBV11-3 with TRBJ2-5; maybe TRBD1 (6 bases). The CDR3 loop spans 13 amino acids. CDR1 and CDR2 from the germline V gene are SGHNT and YENEEA. With 3 bases removed from V and 3 bases from J, the gap between germline ends came to 8 bases. The CDR3 loop reads CASSFRGKETQYF. As DNA, the CDR3 is TGTGCCAGCAGCTTTAGGGGGAAAGAGACCCAGTACTTC. The full variable domain, completed using reference TRBV11-3 and TRBJ2-5, is EAGVVQSPRYKIIEKKQPVAFWCNPISGHNTLYWYLQNLGQGPELLIRYENEEAVDDSQLPKDRFSAERLKGVDSTLKIQPAELGDSAVYLCASSFRGKETQYFGPGTRLLVL.

The CDR3 protein is CASSSGSSAKNIQYF. In nucleotides, the CDR3 is TGTGCCAGCAGCTCAGGAAGTTCAGCCAAAAACATTCAGTACTTC. The chain combines TRBV5-4 with TRBJ2-4; unclear D gene. V was clipped by 3 bases and J by 0 bases, with 10 bases between them. Looked up from germline, CDR1 is SGHNT and CDR2 is YYREEE (reference sequence). The CDR3 extends over 15 amino acids.

J is TRBJ1-4 and V is TRBV6-1; possibly TRBD1 for D (6 bases). Trimming shortened V by 3 bases and J by 4 bases, and 12 bases separated the two germline ends. The CDR3 length is 15 residues. CDR1 is MNHNS and CDR2 is SASEGT in the germline V gene. The CDR3 DNA is TGTGCCAGCAGTGAGTTACAGGGCATTAATGAAAAACTGTTTTTT. It translates to CASSELQGINEKLFF.